This is a list of T cell receptor beta chains from one sample in a study of T-cell memory formation after mild COVID-19. Each CDR3 protein gets one entry after TCRdb re-called the 5' RACE reads with MiXCR. The sample has about 210,000 distinct CDR3 sequences, roughly 27% seen once. The sample consisted of PBMCs or a T cell subset sorted from them (not recorded which). The receptors here all came from an adult woman who had mild COVID-19 (a few samples of this study predate the infection). Cell type and time point are not known. CDR3s include the opening cysteine and the closing phenylalanine or tryptophan.

TRBV7-2 CASSPTAGGLAGELFF
TRBV20-1 CSATDRTDTQYF
TRBV7-2 CASSLGGMGVDTEAFF
TRBV12-3/TRBV12-4 CASARDGHYEQYF
TRBV29-1 CSAAQGQHYEQYF
TRBV2 CASGSSREGLGTGELFF
TRBV6-1 CASSDRWGGAEAFF
TRBV12-3/TRBV12-4 CASAEGDQPQHF
TRBV15 CATSRAGGHQETQYF
TRBV7-2 CASSSLAGGIADTQYF
TRBV29-1 CSALTGVNTEAFF
TRBV7-9 CASSLASGGYTF
TRBV10-3 CAISESGGARGYTF
TRBV11-1 CASSLGYPNTEAFF
TRBV19 CASRQGKGETQYF
TRBV7-2 CASSSGTGISTDTQYF
TRBV6-2/TRBV6-3 CASSYGGLPGNTIYF
TRBV7-3 CASRTGGLAGNEQFF
TRBV27 CASSFSRRGAFRTDTQYF
TRBV20-1 CSASGTILNQQTSTFTDTQYF
TRBV7-4 CASSPRQGIPYEQYF
TRBV5-8 CASSSGQGQRWNTEAFF
TRBV6-6 CASSYEVNTEAFF
TRBV18 CASSPYRQYTEAFF
TRBV14 CASSQVTGVLNTEAFF
TRBV28 CASSAAGGANTGELFF
TRBV20-1 CSASGTYGYTF
TRBV9 CASSVGDTGVVYEQYF
TRBV20-1 CSARGEAGNTIYF
TRBV2 CASIRTSGINEQFF
TRBV20-1 CSARSGARSTDTQYF
TRBV19 CASSTLGTGSSREQFF
TRBV6-2/TRBV6-3 CASTPRDRRFSGANVLTF
TRBV6-5 CASSWGYQETQYF
TRBV18 CASSPPSLDTQYF
TRBV4-1 CASTREYGHREGYGYTF
TRBV12-3/TRBV12-4 CATWGGPNNEQFF
TRBV29-1 CSVLPHHSYEQYF
TRBV18 CASSGLAGGLDEQYF
TRBV11-3 CASSPPGAMNTEAFF
TRBV5-1 CASSLPGQGITYEQYF
TRBV15 CATSRGARDNEQFF
TRBV27 CASSPRGTGRENPEAFF
TRBV6-5 CASSLYGDNEQFF
TRBV29-1 CSVGEGALYNEQFF
TRBV7-9 CASSFRTGLLDEQFF
TRBV12-3/TRBV12-4 CASSLTRELFF
TRBV20-1 CSARDEGGLVDEQFF
TRBV12-3/TRBV12-4 CASTWTVANTEAFF
TRBV7-2 CASRTSPDTQYF
TRBV5-1 CASSQRGQDYEQYF
TRBV7-3 CASSLRSSSYNEQFF
TRBV30 CAWSVRGTTRYNEQFF
TRBV14 CASSHGTISYEQYF
TRBV28 CASSSLQGYIAETQYF